This entry describes one TCR beta chain. The sample comes from a study of Graves' ophthalmopathy and Graves' hyperthyroidism. The TCR beta CDR3 regions underwent amplification from RNA transcripts. An initial RT-PCR round employing HTBI primers preceded a second-round multiplex PCR. TCRdb analysed the multiplex PCR reads with MiXCR anew, one entry per CDR3 protein. The sample comprises roughly 1.1 million distinct CDR3 sequences, around a third of which are singletons, and around 10% rests with the top ten. This CDR3 has 14 amino acids. The V gene's germline CDR1 is MDHEN and CDR2 SYDVKM. Trimming took off 6 bases at V and 0 bases at J, with 11 bases between the two ends.

V is TRBV28 and J is TRBJ1-2; TRBD1 might be the D (6 bases). Sequencing used peripheral blood or thyroid tissue (not recorded which). The TCR was taken from an adult man with Graves' hyperthyroidism. The CDR3: CASRMDRANYGYTF. CDR3 DNA: TGTGCCAGCAGAATGGACAGAGCTAACTATGGCTACACCTTC.